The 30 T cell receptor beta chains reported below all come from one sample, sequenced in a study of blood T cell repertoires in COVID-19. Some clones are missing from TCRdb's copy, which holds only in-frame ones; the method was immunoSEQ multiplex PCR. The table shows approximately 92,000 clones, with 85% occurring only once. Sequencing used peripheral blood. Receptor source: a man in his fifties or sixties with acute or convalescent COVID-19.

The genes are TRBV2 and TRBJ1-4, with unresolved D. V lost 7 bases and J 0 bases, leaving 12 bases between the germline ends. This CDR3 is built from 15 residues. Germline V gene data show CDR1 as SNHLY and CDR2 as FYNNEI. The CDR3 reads CASTFSEATNEKLFF. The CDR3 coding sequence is TGTGCCAGCACCTTTTCAGAGGCAACTAATGAAAAACTGTTTTTT.

CDR3 sequence reads: CASSVEASGSYEQYF. DNA of the CDR3: TGTGCCAGCAGCGTAGAGGCTAGCGGGAGCTACGAGCAGTACTTC. The chain recombines TRBV9 with TRBJ2-7, with 10 bases lining up with TRBD2. Trimming took 0 bases from V and 3 from J; bases not matched to a gene: 3. The germline gives CDR1 SGDLS, CDR2 YYNGEE. The CDR3 has 15 amino acids.

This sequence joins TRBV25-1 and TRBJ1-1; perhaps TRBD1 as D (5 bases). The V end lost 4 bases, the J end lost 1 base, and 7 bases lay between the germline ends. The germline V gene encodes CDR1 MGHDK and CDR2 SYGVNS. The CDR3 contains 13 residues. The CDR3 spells CASSATGNTEAFF. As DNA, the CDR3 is TGTGCCAGCAGTGCAACAGGGAACACTGAAGCTTTCTTT.

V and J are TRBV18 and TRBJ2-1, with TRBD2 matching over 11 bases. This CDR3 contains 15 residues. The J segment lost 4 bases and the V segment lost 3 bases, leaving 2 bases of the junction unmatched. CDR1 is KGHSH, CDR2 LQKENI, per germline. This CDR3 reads CASSPGLAEYNEQFF. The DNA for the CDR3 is TGTGCCAGCTCACCGGGACTAGCGGAGTACAATGAGCAGTTCTTC.

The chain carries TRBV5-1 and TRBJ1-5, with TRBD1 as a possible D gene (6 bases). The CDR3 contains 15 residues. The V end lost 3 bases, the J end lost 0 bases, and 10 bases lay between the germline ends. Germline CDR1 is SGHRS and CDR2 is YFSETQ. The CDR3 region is CASSSGEYSNQPQHF. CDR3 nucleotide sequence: TGCGCCAGCAGCTCAGGGGAATATAGCAATCAGCCCCAGCATTTT.

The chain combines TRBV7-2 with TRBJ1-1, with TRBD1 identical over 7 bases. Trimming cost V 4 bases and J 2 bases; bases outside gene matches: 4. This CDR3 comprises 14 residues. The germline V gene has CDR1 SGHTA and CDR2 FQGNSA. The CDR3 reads CASSSGTANTEAFF. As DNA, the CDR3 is TGTGCCAGCAGCTCCGGGACAGCTAACACTGAAGCTTTCTTT.

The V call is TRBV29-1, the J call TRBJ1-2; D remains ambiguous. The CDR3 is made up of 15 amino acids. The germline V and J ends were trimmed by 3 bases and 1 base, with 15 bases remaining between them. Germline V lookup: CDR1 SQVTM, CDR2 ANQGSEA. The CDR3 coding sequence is TGCAGCGTTGATTCCCCTCTCGGGAATAACTATGGCTACACCTTC. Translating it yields CSVDSPLGNNYGYTF. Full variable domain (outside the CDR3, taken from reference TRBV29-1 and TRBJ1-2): SAVISQKPSRDICQRGTSLTIQCQVDSQVTMMFWYRQQPGQSLTLIATANQGSEATYESGFVIDKFPISRPNLTFSTLTVSNMSPEDSSIYLCSVDSPLGNNYGYTFGSGTRLTVV.

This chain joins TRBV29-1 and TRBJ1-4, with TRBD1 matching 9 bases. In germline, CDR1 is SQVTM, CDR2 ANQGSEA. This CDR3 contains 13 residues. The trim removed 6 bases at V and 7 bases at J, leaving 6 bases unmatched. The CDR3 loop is CSVGQGGGEKLFF. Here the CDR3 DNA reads TGCAGCGTGGGACAGGGTGGAGGTGAAAAACTGTTTTTT.

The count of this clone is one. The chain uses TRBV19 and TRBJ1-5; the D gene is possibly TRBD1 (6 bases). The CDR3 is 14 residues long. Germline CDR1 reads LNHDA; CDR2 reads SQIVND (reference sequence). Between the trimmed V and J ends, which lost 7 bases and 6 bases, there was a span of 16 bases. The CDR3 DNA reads TGTGCCAGTACTCACGGGGGGGCGGTTCAGCCCCAGCATTTT. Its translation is CASTHGGAVQPQHF.

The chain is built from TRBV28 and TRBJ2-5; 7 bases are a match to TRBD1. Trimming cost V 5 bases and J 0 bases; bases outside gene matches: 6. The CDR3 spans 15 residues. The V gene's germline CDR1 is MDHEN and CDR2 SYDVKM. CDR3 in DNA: TGTGCCAGCAGTGCCGGGACAGCAAACCAAGAGACCCAGTACTTC. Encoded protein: CASSAGTANQETQYF.

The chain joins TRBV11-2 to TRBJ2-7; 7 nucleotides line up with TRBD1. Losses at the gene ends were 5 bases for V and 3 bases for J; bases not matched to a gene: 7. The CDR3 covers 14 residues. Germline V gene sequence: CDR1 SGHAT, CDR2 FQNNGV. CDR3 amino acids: CASSNRGRIYEQYF. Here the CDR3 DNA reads TGTGCCAGCAGCAACAGGGGAAGAATCTACGAGCAGTACTTC.

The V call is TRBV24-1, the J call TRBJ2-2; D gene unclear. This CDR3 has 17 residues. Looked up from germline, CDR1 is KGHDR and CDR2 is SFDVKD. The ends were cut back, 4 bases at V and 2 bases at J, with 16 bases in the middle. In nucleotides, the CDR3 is TGTGCCACCAGTGAAAACAGCCTCTCGGATAACACCGGGGAGCTGTTTTTT. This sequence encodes CATSENSLSDNTGELFF.

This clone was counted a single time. CDR3 sequence reads: CASSSGTVGGYTF. The CDR3 DNA reads TGTGCCAGCAGCTCCGGGACAGTCGGTGGCTACACCTTC. The chain couples TRBV7-8 to TRBJ1-2, with 7 bases matching TRBD1. Trimming took 4 bases from V and 7 from J; bases not matched to a gene: 6. The germline V gene encodes CDR1 SGHVS and CDR2 FQNEAQ. This CDR3 contains 13 residues.

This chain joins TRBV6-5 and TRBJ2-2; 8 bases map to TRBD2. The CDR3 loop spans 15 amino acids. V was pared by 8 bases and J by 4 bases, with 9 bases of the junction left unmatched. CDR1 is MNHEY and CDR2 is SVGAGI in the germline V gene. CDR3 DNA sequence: TGTGCCAGCGGGAACGGACTAGCTTTCACCGGGGAGCTGTTTTTT. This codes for CASGNGLAFTGELFF.

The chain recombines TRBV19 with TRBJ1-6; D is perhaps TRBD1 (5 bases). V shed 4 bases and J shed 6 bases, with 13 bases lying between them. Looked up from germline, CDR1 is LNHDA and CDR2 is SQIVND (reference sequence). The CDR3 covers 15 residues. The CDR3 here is CASSTAQGINSPLHF. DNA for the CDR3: TGTGCCAGTAGTACCGCCCAGGGCATTAATTCACCCCTCCACTTT.

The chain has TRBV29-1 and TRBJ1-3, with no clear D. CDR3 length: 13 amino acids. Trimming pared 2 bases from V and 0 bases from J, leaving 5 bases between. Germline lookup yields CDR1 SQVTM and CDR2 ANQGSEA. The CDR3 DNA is TGCAGCGTTGAACCGAGCTCTGGAAACACCATATATTTT. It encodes CSVEPSSGNTIYF. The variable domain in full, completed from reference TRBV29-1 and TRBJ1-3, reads SAVISQKPSRDICQRGTSLTIQCQVDSQVTMMFWYRQQPGQSLTLIATANQGSEATYESGFVIDKFPISRPNLTFSTLTVSNMSPEDSSIYLCSVEPSSGNTIYFGEGSWLTVV.

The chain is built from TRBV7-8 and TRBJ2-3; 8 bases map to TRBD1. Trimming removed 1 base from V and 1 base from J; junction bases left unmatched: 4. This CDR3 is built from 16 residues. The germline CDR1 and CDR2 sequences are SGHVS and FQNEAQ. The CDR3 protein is CASSLGAGGGTDTQYF. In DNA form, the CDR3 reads TGTGCCAGCAGCTTAGGGGCAGGGGGCGGCACAGATACGCAGTATTTT.

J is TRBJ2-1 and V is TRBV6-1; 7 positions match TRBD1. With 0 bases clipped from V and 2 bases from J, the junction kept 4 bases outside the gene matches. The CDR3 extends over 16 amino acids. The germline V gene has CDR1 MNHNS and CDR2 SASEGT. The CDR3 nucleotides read TGTGCCAGCAGTGAAGCTAAGCAGGGGGCCTACAATGAGCAGTTCTTC. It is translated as CASSEAKQGAYNEQFF.

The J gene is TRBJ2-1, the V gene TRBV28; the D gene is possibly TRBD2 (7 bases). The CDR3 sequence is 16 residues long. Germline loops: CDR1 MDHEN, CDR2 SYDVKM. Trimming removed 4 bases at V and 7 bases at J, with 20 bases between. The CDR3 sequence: CASSSPGAGARNEQFF. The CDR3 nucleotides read TGTGCCAGCAGTTCCCCAGGGGCGGGAGCCCGTAATGAGCAGTTCTTC.

CDR3 in DNA: TGTGCCAGCAGTGAGACACCGAACACTGAAGCTTTCTTT. This encodes CASSETPNTEAFF. The rearrangement joins TRBV6-2 or TRBV6-3 to TRBJ1-1, with D unresolved. Trimming left V 5 bases short and J 1 base short, with 8 bases between. Germline V lookup: CDR1 MNHEY, CDR2 SVGEGT. The CDR3 length is 13 residues.

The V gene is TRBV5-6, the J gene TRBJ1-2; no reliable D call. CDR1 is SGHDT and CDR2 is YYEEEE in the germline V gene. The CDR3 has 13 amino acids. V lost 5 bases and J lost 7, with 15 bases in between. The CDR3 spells CASSKERVFGYTF. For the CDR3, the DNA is TGTGCCAGCAGTAAAGAACGGGTATTTGGCTACACCTTC.

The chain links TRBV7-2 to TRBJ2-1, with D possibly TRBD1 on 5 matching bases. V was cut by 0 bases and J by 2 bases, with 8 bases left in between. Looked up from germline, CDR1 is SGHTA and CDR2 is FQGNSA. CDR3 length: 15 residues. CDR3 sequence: CASSLAWGAYNEQFF. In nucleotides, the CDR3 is TGTGCCAGCAGCTTAGCATGGGGCGCCTACAATGAGCAGTTCTTC. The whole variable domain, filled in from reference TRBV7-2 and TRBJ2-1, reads GAGVSQSPSNKVTEKGKDVELRCDPISGHTALYWYRQSLGQGLEFLIYFQGNSAPDKSGLPSDRFSAERTGGSVSTLTIQRTQQEDSAVYLCASSLAWGAYNEQFFGPGTRLTVL.

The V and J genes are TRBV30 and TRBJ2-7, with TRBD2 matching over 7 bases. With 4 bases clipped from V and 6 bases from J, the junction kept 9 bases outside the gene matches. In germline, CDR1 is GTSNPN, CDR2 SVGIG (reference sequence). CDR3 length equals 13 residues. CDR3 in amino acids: CAWTPGGFGEQYF. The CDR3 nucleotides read TGTGCCTGGACCCCGGGGGGATTCGGCGAGCAGTACTTC.

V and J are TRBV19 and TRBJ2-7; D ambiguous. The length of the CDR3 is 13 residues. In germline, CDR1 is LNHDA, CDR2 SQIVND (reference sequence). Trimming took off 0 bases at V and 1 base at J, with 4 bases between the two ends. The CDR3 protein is CASSIDRSYEQYF. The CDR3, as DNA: TGTGCCAGTAGTATAGATCGGTCCTACGAGCAGTACTTC.

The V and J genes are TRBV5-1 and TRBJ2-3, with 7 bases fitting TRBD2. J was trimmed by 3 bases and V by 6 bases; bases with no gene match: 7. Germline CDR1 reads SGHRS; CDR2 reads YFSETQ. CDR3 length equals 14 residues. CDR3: CASKRGSGTDTQYF. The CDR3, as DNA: TGCGCCAGCAAGCGGGGTAGCGGGACAGATACGCAGTATTTT.

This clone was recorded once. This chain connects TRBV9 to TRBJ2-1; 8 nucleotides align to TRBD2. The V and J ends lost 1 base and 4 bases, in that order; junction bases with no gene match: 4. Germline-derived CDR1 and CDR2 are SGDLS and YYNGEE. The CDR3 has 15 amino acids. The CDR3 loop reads CASSVISGVYNEQFF. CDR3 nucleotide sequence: TGTGCCAGCAGCGTAATTAGCGGGGTATACAATGAGCAGTTCTTC. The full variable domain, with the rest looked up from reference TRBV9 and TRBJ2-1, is DSGVTQTPKHLITATGQRVTLRCSPRSGDLSVYWYQQSLDQGLQFLIQYYNGEERAKGNILERFSAQQFPDLHSELNLSSLELGDSALYFCASSVISGVYNEQFFGPGTRLTVL.

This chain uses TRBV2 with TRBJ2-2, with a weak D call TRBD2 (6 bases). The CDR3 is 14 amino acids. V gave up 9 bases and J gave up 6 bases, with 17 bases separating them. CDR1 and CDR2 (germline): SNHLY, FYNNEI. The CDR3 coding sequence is TGTGCCAGTCATCCCCCCGGGGGTGCCGGGGAGCTGTTTTTT. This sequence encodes CASHPPGGAGELFF.

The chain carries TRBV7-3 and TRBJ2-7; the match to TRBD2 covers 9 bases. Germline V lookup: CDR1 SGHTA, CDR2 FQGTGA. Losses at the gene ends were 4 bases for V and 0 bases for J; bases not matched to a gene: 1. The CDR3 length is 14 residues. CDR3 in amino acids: CASSSTSGSYEQYF. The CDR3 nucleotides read TGTGCCAGCAGCTCGACTAGCGGCTCCTACGAGCAGTACTTC.

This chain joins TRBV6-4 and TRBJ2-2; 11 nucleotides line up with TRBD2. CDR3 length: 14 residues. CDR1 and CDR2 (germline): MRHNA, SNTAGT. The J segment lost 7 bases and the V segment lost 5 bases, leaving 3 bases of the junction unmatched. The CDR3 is CASSTSGSIGELFF. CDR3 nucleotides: TGTGCCAGCAGTACTAGCGGGAGCATCGGGGAGCTGTTTTTT.

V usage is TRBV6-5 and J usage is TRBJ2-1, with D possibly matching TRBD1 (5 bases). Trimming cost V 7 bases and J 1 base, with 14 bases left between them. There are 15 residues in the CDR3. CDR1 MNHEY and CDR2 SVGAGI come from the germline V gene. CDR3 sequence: CASTQGSGSYNEQFF. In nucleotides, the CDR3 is TGTGCCAGCACCCAGGGTAGTGGTTCCTACAATGAGCAGTTCTTC.